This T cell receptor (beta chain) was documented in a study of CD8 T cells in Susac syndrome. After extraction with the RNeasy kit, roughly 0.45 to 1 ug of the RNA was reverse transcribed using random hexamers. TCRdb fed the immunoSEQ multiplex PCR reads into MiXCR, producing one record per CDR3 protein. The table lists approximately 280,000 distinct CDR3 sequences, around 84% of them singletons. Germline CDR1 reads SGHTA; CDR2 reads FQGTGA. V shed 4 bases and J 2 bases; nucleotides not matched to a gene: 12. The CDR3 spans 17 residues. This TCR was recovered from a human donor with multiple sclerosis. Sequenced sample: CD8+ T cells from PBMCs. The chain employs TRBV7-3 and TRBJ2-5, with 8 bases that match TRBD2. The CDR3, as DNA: TGTGCCAGCAGCTACGCCGGCCCAGGCGGGGGGCAAGAGACCCAGTACTTC. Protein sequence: CASSYAGPGGGQETQYF.